This TCR beta chain came from a study of blood T cell repertoires in COVID-19. This table comes from immunoSEQ multiplex PCR, and its TCRdb copy is limited to in-frame clones, with some not included. This repertoire shows some 80,000 clones, 65% to 80% found once; its top ten account for 15% to 20%. This receptor was obtained from a woman at least 80 years old with active or convalescent COVID-19. The specimen sequenced was peripheral blood.

CDR3 DNA: TGTGCCAGCAGTGAATATGGGACTGAGATTAACTATGGCTACACCTTC. It yields the protein CASSEYGTEINYGYTF. This chain links TRBV25-1 with TRBJ1-2; D possibly corresponds to TRBD1 (5 bases). Looked up from germline, CDR1 is MGHDK and CDR2 is SYGVNS. The CDR3 covers 16 residues. Trimming removed 0 bases from V and 1 base from J, with 12 bases in between.